The 20 T cell receptor beta chains given below trace back to one sample, sequenced in a study of shared clonotypes between healthy human individuals. Naive CD8 cells, CD45RO-negative and positively selected for CCR7, excluded terminally differentiated effector memory CD45RA+ cells. Sequencing used immunoSEQ multiplex PCR; TCRdb keeps in-frame clones, though not all of them. The sample includes under 2,000,000 clones, approximately 94% seen only once; the top ten take under 1.5%. Material: naive CD8+ T cells sorted from blood. The receptors derive from a man between 18 and 29 years old in good health.

In this sample, this clone turned up a few times. Other nucleotide sequences in the sample specify the same CDR3. The genes are TRBV7-9 and TRBJ2-3; D is ambiguous. There are 13 residues in the CDR3. Germline-derived CDR1 and CDR2 are SEHNR and FQNEAQ (reference sequence). V shed 2 bases and J shed 0 bases, with 3 bases lying between them. The CDR3 region has the DNA TGTGCCAGCAGCTTAAGTAGCACAGATACGCAGTATTTT. It specifies CASSLSSTDTQYF.

The chain carries TRBV15 and TRBJ2-5; 8 nucleotides agree with TRBD2. Germline CDR1 reads LNHNV; CDR2 reads YYDKDF (reference sequence). This CDR3 is 14 amino acids long. V was clipped by 6 bases and J by 3 bases; unmatched bases: 6. The CDR3 DNA reads as TGTGCCACCAGTCCGGACGGGGGGGAAGAGACCCAGTACTTC. Amino acid sequence: CATSPDGGEETQYF.

The chain employs TRBV10-2 and TRBJ2-1, with D possibly matching TRBD2 (6 bases). This CDR3 has 14 residues. V lost 7 bases and J lost 5, with 15 bases in between. The germline CDR1 and CDR2 sequences are WSHSY and SAAADI. CDR3 DNA: TGCGCCAGCAAGCACGGGGGACTCGACAATGAGCAGTTCTTC. Translating it yields CASKHGGLDNEQFF.

The rearrangement links TRBV28 to TRBJ2-5; TRBD1 agrees at 8 bases. Germline values: CDR1 MDHEN, CDR2 SYDVKM. Losses at the gene ends were 6 bases for V and 4 bases for J; bases not matched to a gene: 10. CDR3 length: 15 residues. The CDR3, as DNA: TGTGCCAGCAGAAACCCGGACAGGGACATAGAGACCCAGTACTTC. This encodes CASRNPDRDIETQYF.

The V and J genes are TRBV6-6 and TRBJ2-3; a weak D match, TRBD1 (6 bases). CDR3 length equals 13 residues. The V gene lost 2 bases and the J gene lost 10 bases, with 13 bases spanning the gap. Germline CDR1 MNHNY, CDR2 SVGAGI (reference sequence). The DNA of the CDR3 is TGTGCCAGCAGTTACACCAGGGGTGATGCGCAGTATTTT. Protein: CASSYTRGDAQYF.

This sequence joins TRBV6-6 and TRBJ2-7; D possibly uses TRBD1 or TRBD2 (6 bases each). The CDR3 consists of 11 residues. Germline V gene data show CDR1 as MNHNY and CDR2 as SVGAGI (reference sequence). V lost 11 bases, J lost 6 bases, and 14 bases lay in between. The CDR3 nucleotides are TGTGCCGTTCTGGAGGGGGGCGAGCAGTACTTC. Protein: CAVLEGGEQYF.

The chain carries TRBV7-9 and TRBJ2-1; D gene ambiguous. V was pared by 1 base and J by 3 bases, with 10 bases between. CDR3 length: 15 amino acids. CDR1 SEHNR and CDR2 FQNEAQ come from the germline V gene (reference sequence). CDR3 sequence reads: CASSLGPPGYNEQFF. Here the CDR3 DNA reads TGTGCCAGCAGCTTAGGTCCTCCCGGCTACAATGAGCAGTTCTTC.

The chain employs TRBV27 and TRBJ2-1, with D unresolved. V dropped 5 bases and J dropped 3 bases, with 23 bases sitting between them. Germline loops: CDR1 MNHEY, CDR2 SMNVEV (reference sequence). The CDR3 length is 18 residues. This chain's CDR3 is CASSPDSESGRDYNEQFF. As DNA, the CDR3 is TGTGCCAGCAGTCCCGATTCTGAGTCAGGCCGCGACTACAATGAGCAGTTCTTC.

This chain joins TRBV6-6 and TRBJ2-5; 8 bases match TRBD2. There are 14 residues in the CDR3. The V segment lost 6 bases and the J segment 3 bases; nucleotides outside the gene matches: 6. Germline V gene lookup returns CDR1 MNHNY and CDR2 SVGAGI (reference sequence). The CDR3 protein is CASSFTSGEETQYF. Written as DNA, the CDR3 is TGTGCCAGCAGCTTCACTAGCGGAGAAGAGACCCAGTACTTC.

The rearrangement links TRBV5-1 to TRBJ1-1; possibly TRBD1 for D (5 bases). Germline V gene sequence: CDR1 SGHRS, CDR2 YFSETQ. The CDR3 is 14 residues long. V lost 4 bases, J lost 3 bases, and 13 bases lay in between. CDR3 protein: CASSPRGRDTEAFF. For the CDR3, the DNA is TGCGCCAGCAGCCCCCGGGGCAGGGACACTGAAGCTTTCTTT.

This rearrangement joins TRBV7-6 to TRBJ2-1; TRBD1 matches at 7 bases. The V gene end was trimmed by 4 bases and the J gene end by 3 bases; junction bases not matched to a gene: 12. From germline, CDR1 is SGHVS and CDR2 FNYEAQ. This CDR3 has 17 amino acids. CDR3 residues: CASSSEEGRQGYNEQFF. CDR3 DNA sequence: TGTGCCAGCAGCTCCGAAGAAGGTCGACAGGGCTACAATGAGCAGTTCTTC.

This chain links TRBV4-3 with TRBJ2-3; weak D call: TRBD2 (5 bases). Trimming cost V 0 bases and J 4 bases, with 14 bases left between them. This CDR3 is built from 16 residues. Germline V gives CDR1 LGHNA, CDR2 YSLEER. For the CDR3, the DNA is TGCGCCAGCAGCCAAGAAGCAGCGGCACGGGCAGATACGCAGTATTTT. Its translation: CASSQEAAARADTQYF.

V and J are TRBV23-1 and TRBJ2-1; 8 bases map to TRBD1. TRBV23-1 is an open reading frame, and its role is uncertain. The CDR3 is 16 residues long. J gave up 7 bases and V 3 bases, and 11 bases lay outside the gene matches. The DNA for the CDR3 is TGCGCCAGCAGTCACCCCGTCGACAGGGGTGCAAATGAGCAGTTCTTC. Amino acids: CASSHPVDRGANEQFF.

This chain connects TRBV19 to TRBJ1-6, with 7 bases that match TRBD1. Germline V lookup: CDR1 LNHDA, CDR2 SQIVND (reference sequence). After removal of 4 bases from V and 3 bases from J, the junction contained 12 bases not matched to a gene. This CDR3 region has 18 residues. In DNA, the CDR3 is TGTGCCAGTAGTAACACAGTGACAGGGTCTTTCTATAATTCACCCCTCCACTTT. Its translation is CASSNTVTGSFYNSPLHF.

This clone was seen a single time. The J gene is TRBJ1-4, the V gene TRBV14; maybe TRBD1 (6 bases). This CDR3 spans 16 amino acids. From germline, CDR1 is SGHDN and CDR2 FVKESK. Trimming took 0 bases from V and 5 from J, leaving 13 bases between them. The CDR3 DNA reads TGTGCCAGCAGCCAAGACCCAGGGGAGGGAAATGAAAAACTGTTTTTT. It translates to CASSQDPGEGNEKLFF.

V is TRBV7-6 and J is TRBJ2-7; 12 bases agree with TRBD2. Germline CDR1 and CDR2: SGHVS and FNYEAQ. The V segment lost 2 bases and the J segment 0 bases; nucleotides outside the gene matches: 5. The CDR3 has 17 amino acids. The CDR3 region is CASSLFGTSGSSYEQYF. The CDR3 nucleotides are TGTGCCAGCAGCTTATTCGGGACTAGCGGGTCCTCCTACGAGCAGTACTTC. Supplemented by reference TRBV7-6 and TRBJ2-7, the full variable domain reads GAGVSQSPRYKVTKRGQDVALRCDPISGHVSLYWYRQALGQGPEFLTYFNYEAQQDKSGLPNDRFSAERPEGSISTLTIQRTEQRDSAMYRCASSLFGTSGSSYEQYFGPGTRLTVT.

This chain joins TRBV6-1 and TRBJ2-3; 7 bases fit TRBD2. The CDR3 has 16 residues. Germline V gives CDR1 MNHNS, CDR2 SASEGT. V trimming: 0 bases; J trimming: 4 bases; junction bases outside the gene matches: 7. The chain's CDR3 is CASSEAGGSGADTQYF. The CDR3 DNA sequence: TGTGCCAGCAGTGAAGCAGGCGGGAGTGGCGCAGATACGCAGTATTTT.

V usage is TRBV18 and J usage is TRBJ2-7, with D possibly TRBD1 on 5 matching bases. The CDR3 sequence is 13 residues long. V dropped 3 bases and J dropped 2 bases, with 8 bases sitting between them. The germline CDR1 and CDR2 sequences are KGHSH and LQKENI. Written as DNA, the CDR3 is TGTGCCAGCTCACCCGACAGCACCTACGAGCAGTACTTC. This sequence encodes CASSPDSTYEQYF.

This chain connects TRBV7-9 to TRBJ2-5, with 7 bases that match TRBD2. Germline V lookup: CDR1 SEHNR, CDR2 FQNEAQ (reference sequence). The V segment lost 3 bases and the J segment 4 bases; nucleotides outside the gene matches: 8. The CDR3 is 15 residues long. The CDR3 sequence: CASSFTRESGETQYF. CDR3 bases: TGTGCCAGCAGCTTTACGCGGGAGTCCGGAGAGACCCAGTACTTC.

This clone was detected once. The rearrangement joins TRBV27 to TRBJ1-5; maybe TRBD1 (6 bases). The CDR3 loop spans 16 amino acids. Trimming left V 4 bases short and J 1 base short, with 14 bases between. Per germline, CDR1 MNHEY and CDR2 SMNVEV (reference sequence). CDR3 loop: CASSSLQGISNQPQHF. The CDR3, as DNA: TGTGCCAGCAGTTCCCTACAGGGTATAAGCAATCAGCCCCAGCATTTT.